Listed below are T cell receptor beta chains from one sample, sequenced in a study of human T cells and chemical hapten exposure. TCRdb itself ran the RACE reads through MiXCR, one entry per CDR3 protein. The sample lists tens of thousands of distinct CDR3 sequences; roughly a tenth were seen once. Sequenced material: whole blood, taken in connection with sensitization to the hapten diphenylcyclopropenone (DPC). The source is a woman aged 45-60 years with alopecia areata. Some clones in this sample may be carry-over from other donors' samples. The CDR3 runs from the conserved cysteine through the conserved F or W. Each record gives: clone size, CDR3 length, D gene, J gene, V gene, CDR3 DNA, CDR3 protein. The D gene is left open where the match is weak. Clone size is stated in some rows and not others, as once, few, many or a class when expanded.

clone_size: many; cdr3_length: 18; d_call: TRBD2; j_call: TRBJ2-7; v_call: TRBV11-2; cdr3_nt: TGTGCCAGCAGCGGACCCGGACTAGCGATGGAAAACGCCTACGAGCAGTACTTC; cdr3_aa: CASSGPGLAMENAYEQYF
clone_size: few; cdr3_length: 16; d_call: TRBD2; j_call: TRBJ2-3; v_call: TRBV7-9; cdr3_nt: TGTGCCAGCAGCCTAGGGACTAGCGGGAGCGCAGATACGCAGTATTTT; cdr3_aa: CASSLGTSGSADTQYF
clone_size: few; cdr3_length: 13; d_call: .; j_call: TRBJ2-7; v_call: TRBV28; cdr3_nt: TGTGCCAGCAGTTTGGCCCGGCGGGGCGAGCAGTACTTC; cdr3_aa: CASSLARRGEQYF
clone_size: few; cdr3_length: 14; d_call: TRBD1; j_call: TRBJ1-2; v_call: TRBV2; cdr3_nt: TGTGCCAGCAGTGTGACAGGGATAAACTATGGCTACACCTTC; cdr3_aa: CASSVTGINYGYTF
clone_size: .; cdr3_length: 14; d_call: .; j_call: TRBJ2-6; v_call: TRBV29-1; cdr3_nt: TGCAGCGTTAGTGCTTTCTCTGGGGCCAACGTCCTGACTTTC; cdr3_aa: CSVSAFSGANVLTF
clone_size: .; cdr3_length: 12; d_call: .; j_call: TRBJ2-7; v_call: TRBV6-2/TRBV6-3; cdr3_nt: TGTGCCAGCACTGGGGCGCCCTACGAGCAGTACTTC; cdr3_aa: CASTGAPYEQYF
clone_size: many; cdr3_length: 15; d_call: .; j_call: TRBJ1-5; v_call: TRBV13; cdr3_nt: TGTGCCAGCAGCTTAGGCGTGGGGGGCTTTCAGCCCCAGCATTTT; cdr3_aa: CASSLGVGGFQPQHF
clone_size: few; cdr3_length: 15; d_call: TRBD2; j_call: TRBJ2-1; v_call: TRBV29-1; cdr3_nt: TGCAGCGTTGTTCCGGGCGGGAGGCCCTACAATGAGCAGTTCTTC; cdr3_aa: CSVVPGGRPYNEQFF
clone_size: few; cdr3_length: 15; d_call: TRBD2; j_call: TRBJ2-1; v_call: TRBV13; cdr3_nt: TGTGCCAGCAGCTTGCGTAGCGGGAGGGCCCGGGAGCAGTTCTTC; cdr3_aa: CASSLRSGRAREQFF
clone_size: .; cdr3_length: 11; d_call: TRBD2; j_call: TRBJ2-7; v_call: TRBV2; cdr3_nt: TGTGCCAGCAGACCTTTTAGCGGGAAGTACTTC; cdr3_aa: CASRPFSGKYF
clone_size: many; cdr3_length: 15; d_call: .; j_call: TRBJ2-7; v_call: TRBV6-2/TRBV6-3; cdr3_nt: TGTGCCAGCAGCCACCTCCCAGGGGGGATCTACGAGCAGTACTTC; cdr3_aa: CASSHLPGGIYEQYF
clone_size: many; cdr3_length: 15; d_call: .; j_call: TRBJ2-1; v_call: TRBV7-9; cdr3_nt: TGTGCCAGCAGCTACCATCTCAGCTCCTACAATGAGCAGTTCTTC; cdr3_aa: CASSYHLSSYNEQFF
clone_size: .; cdr3_length: 13; d_call: TRBD2; j_call: TRBJ2-7; v_call: TRBV25-1; cdr3_nt: TGTGCCAGCGTCACTAGCGGCGCCTACGAGCAGTACTTC; cdr3_aa: CASVTSGAYEQYF
clone_size: .; cdr3_length: 16; d_call: .; j_call: TRBJ2-1; v_call: TRBV5-1; cdr3_nt: TGCGCCAGCAGCTTGGCCAGTGCTTATTCTCAGGATGAGCAGTTCTTC; cdr3_aa: CASSLASAYSQDEQFF
clone_size: .; cdr3_length: 14; d_call: TRBD1; j_call: TRBJ2-7; v_call: TRBV11-2; cdr3_nt: TGTGCCAGCAGCTTCCGACAGGGCCCCTACGAGCAGTACTTC; cdr3_aa: CASSFRQGPYEQYF
clone_size: many; cdr3_length: 13; d_call: .; j_call: TRBJ1-1; v_call: TRBV29-1; cdr3_nt: TGCAGCGTTGAGGTCAGTCAGAACACTGAAGCTTTCTTT; cdr3_aa: CSVEVSQNTEAFF
clone_size: .; cdr3_length: 17; d_call: TRBD1; j_call: TRBJ1-5; v_call: TRBV7-2; cdr3_nt: TGTGCCAGCAGCTCCCCTCGGACAGGGAAGAGCAATCAGCCCCAGCATTTT; cdr3_aa: CASSSPRTGKSNQPQHF
clone_size: few; cdr3_length: 13; d_call: .; j_call: TRBJ1-5; v_call: TRBV30; cdr3_nt: TGTGCCTGGAGTGCTGGGCTCGATCAGCCCCAGCATTTT; cdr3_aa: CAWSAGLDQPQHF
clone_size: .; cdr3_length: 13; d_call: TRBD1; j_call: TRBJ1-1; v_call: TRBV29-1; cdr3_nt: TGCAGCGGATCGACAGGGCAATCTACTGAAGCTTTCTTT; cdr3_aa: CSGSTGQSTEAFF
clone_size: many; cdr3_length: 16; d_call: TRBD2; j_call: TRBJ2-1; v_call: TRBV10-3; cdr3_nt: TGTGCCATCAGTGGGTCTAGCGGGAGCTCCTACAATGAGCAGTTCTTC; cdr3_aa: CAISGSSGSSYNEQFF
clone_size: many; cdr3_length: 16; d_call: .; j_call: TRBJ1-5; v_call: TRBV18; cdr3_nt: TGTGCCAGCTCGCCCCCAGGAGGGTTTGGCAATCAGCCCCAGCATTTT; cdr3_aa: CASSPPGGFGNQPQHF
clone_size: many; cdr3_length: 15; d_call: .; j_call: TRBJ2-5; v_call: TRBV27; cdr3_nt: TGTGCCAGCAGTTTGGGTCTCCCACCCCTAGAGACCCAGTACTTC; cdr3_aa: CASSLGLPPLETQYF
clone_size: few; cdr3_length: 16; d_call: .; j_call: TRBJ2-6; v_call: TRBV30; cdr3_nt: TGTGCCTGGAACCCCCTCCGACGGGGAGGGGCCAACGTCCTGACTTTC; cdr3_aa: CAWNPLRRGGANVLTF
clone_size: .; cdr3_length: 15; d_call: .; j_call: TRBJ2-5; v_call: TRBV24-1; cdr3_nt: TGTGCCACCAGTGACCTTGACGCCGACCAAGAGACCCAGTACTTC; cdr3_aa: CATSDLDADQETQYF
clone_size: .; cdr3_length: 13; d_call: .; j_call: TRBJ1-4; v_call: TRBV27; cdr3_nt: TGTGCCAGCAGGGTGTCAGCTAATGAAAAACTGTTTTTT; cdr3_aa: CASRVSANEKLFF
clone_size: many; cdr3_length: 15; d_call: TRBD1; j_call: TRBJ2-7; v_call: TRBV7-9; cdr3_nt: TGTGCCAGCGAATGGGGGACAGGGGGCTCCTACGAGCAGTACTTC; cdr3_aa: CASEWGTGGSYEQYF
clone_size: many; cdr3_length: 13; d_call: .; j_call: TRBJ2-1; v_call: TRBV10-3; cdr3_nt: TGTGCCATCGGGGAGGTTATCTACAATGAGCAGTTCTTC; cdr3_aa: CAIGEVIYNEQFF
clone_size: few; cdr3_length: 15; d_call: .; j_call: TRBJ1-2; v_call: TRBV5-6; cdr3_nt: TGTGCCAGCAGCGCCGGGACACGGCTATTTGGCGGCTACACCTTC; cdr3_aa: CASSAGTRLFGGYTF
clone_size: many; cdr3_length: 14; d_call: TRBD1; j_call: TRBJ2-7; v_call: TRBV4-1; cdr3_nt: TGCGCCAGCAGCCAAGAAGACGGGACAGGGGAGCAGTACTTC; cdr3_aa: CASSQEDGTGEQYF
clone_size: few; cdr3_length: 15; d_call: .; j_call: TRBJ2-2; v_call: TRBV19; cdr3_nt: TGTGCCAGTAGTATAGTCGCAGGGACCACCGGGGAGCTGTTTTTT; cdr3_aa: CASSIVAGTTGELFF
clone_size: many; cdr3_length: 13; d_call: .; j_call: TRBJ2-7; v_call: TRBV5-1; cdr3_nt: TGCGCCAGCAGCTTGGGGGTTAGCAGCGAGCAGTACTTC; cdr3_aa: CASSLGVSSEQYF
clone_size: .; cdr3_length: 15; d_call: TRBD1; j_call: TRBJ2-3; v_call: TRBV4-2; cdr3_nt: TGTGCCAGCAGCTACCAGACAGGGGAGACAGATACGCAGTATTTT; cdr3_aa: CASSYQTGETDTQYF
clone_size: .; cdr3_length: 13; d_call: .; j_call: TRBJ2-7; v_call: TRBV12-3/TRBV12-4; cdr3_nt: TGTGCCAGTCTCACAAAAGCACCCTACGAGCAGTACTTC; cdr3_aa: CASLTKAPYEQYF
clone_size: .; cdr3_length: 14; d_call: .; j_call: TRBJ2-3; v_call: TRBV5-1; cdr3_nt: TGCGCCAGCAGCTTGGGGGAAGGAACAGATACGCAGTATTTT; cdr3_aa: CASSLGEGTDTQYF
clone_size: few; cdr3_length: 14; d_call: .; j_call: TRBJ2-5; v_call: TRBV5-1; cdr3_nt: TGCGCCAGCAGCCTCCCAGCGTCCCAAGAGACCCAGTACTTC; cdr3_aa: CASSLPASQETQYF
clone_size: many; cdr3_length: 16; d_call: .; j_call: TRBJ2-7; v_call: TRBV11-2; cdr3_nt: TGTGCCAGCAGCTTAGATTCATCGGGACGTTCCTACGAGCAGTACTTC; cdr3_aa: CASSLDSSGRSYEQYF
clone_size: .; cdr3_length: 13; d_call: .; j_call: TRBJ2-1; v_call: TRBV28; cdr3_nt: TGTGCCAGCAGTTTAGCAGGACGTGGGGAGCAGTTCTTC; cdr3_aa: CASSLAGRGEQFF
clone_size: .; cdr3_length: 13; d_call: .; j_call: TRBJ1-1; v_call: TRBV20-1; cdr3_nt: TGCAGTGCTTACAATCCGGGTAACACTGAAGCTTTCTTT; cdr3_aa: CSAYNPGNTEAFF
clone_size: few; cdr3_length: 15; d_call: TRBD2; j_call: TRBJ2-3; v_call: TRBV2; cdr3_nt: TGTGCCAGCAGGGGCGGGGGACTAGTATCGGATACGCAGTATTTT; cdr3_aa: CASRGGGLVSDTQYF
clone_size: .; cdr3_length: 14; d_call: TRBD2; j_call: TRBJ2-2; v_call: TRBV4-1; cdr3_nt: TGCGCCAGCAGCCTCAGCGGGAGGGCTGGGGAGCTGTTTTTT; cdr3_aa: CASSLSGRAGELFF